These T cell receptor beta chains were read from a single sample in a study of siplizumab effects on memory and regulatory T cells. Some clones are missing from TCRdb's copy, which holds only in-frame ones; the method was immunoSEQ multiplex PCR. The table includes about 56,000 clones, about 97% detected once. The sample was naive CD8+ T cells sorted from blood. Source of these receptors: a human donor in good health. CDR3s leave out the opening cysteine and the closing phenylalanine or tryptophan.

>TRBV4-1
ASSHRVLNYGYT
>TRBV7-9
ASSLVGEDEQF
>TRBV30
AAESYGYT
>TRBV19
ASRGASTDTQY
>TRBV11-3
ASSLVGQSDTQY
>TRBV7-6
ASSLGTGELF
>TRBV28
AGSPGPIGYEQY
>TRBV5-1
ASSHAGGPYNEQF
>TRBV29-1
SVTFGTSYEQY
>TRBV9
ASSVQAGLGEQY
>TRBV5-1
ASSGLGTGNTEAF
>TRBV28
ASSFSATSGSTDTQY
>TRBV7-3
ASSNELESEQY
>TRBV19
ASSIVRGNTEAF